This T cell receptor beta chain was captured in a study of T-cell reconstitution after alpha-beta-depleted transplantation in children (dated by TCRdb to about 2016). Notes on the research overall: T-cell immune reconstitution after TCRalphabeta/CD19-depleted allogeneic hematopoietic cell transplantation in children was quantitatively tracked in the study by means of TCR repertoire profiling.

Reading from cysteine to phenylalanine, the CDR3 counts 17 amino acids. The retained sequence is limited to the CDR3, 51 bases, with the frame set at the first base. V has 0 bases trimmed and J has 6 bases trimmed; junction bases matching no gene number 5. The germline V gene encodes CDR1 SGHAT and CDR2 FQNNGV. This clonotype was observed a handful of times. The antigen it binds to is not known. Base qualities are not at hand, and no much larger clone is one base apart. The library was produced with PCR. Sequencing took place on an Illumina HiSeq 2500. To normalize quantification of the TCRbeta repertoire, the TCR libraries were built with molecular barcoding that relied on unique molecular identifiers. TCRdb trimmed public reads at Q25 via fastp, called clones via MiXCR and kept in-frame beta chains. Rows are combined by CDR3 protein, so each entry shows the most common genes and DNA. For this sample the table gives a few hundred thousand distinct CDR3 sequences, of which around 9.6% were detected only once. 10% of the sample comes from the top ten.

The sequence was collected from a human donor who donated a stem cell graft to a child with SCID. The rearrangement combines TRBV11-2 with TRBJ2-2, and 12 junction bases match TRBD1. The starting material was PBMCs from the stem cell graft donor, obtained from the stem cell graft. The CDR3 protein: CASSLDRDRGLSGELFF. In nucleotides, the sequence is TGTGCCAGCAGCTTAGACCGGGACAGGGGGCTGTCCGGGGAGCTGTTTTTT.